A single sample is the source of the 23 T cell receptor beta chains below, sequenced in a study of shared clonotypes between healthy human individuals. CD45RO negativity and positive selection for CCR7 defined naive CD8 cells, a population that excluded terminally differentiated effector memory CD45RA+ cells. The protocol was immunoSEQ multiplex PCR, while the TCRdb copy is restricted to in-frame clones and leaves out a portion. This table holds hundreds of thousands of clones, 85% to 95% found once. The sequencing sample was made of naive CD8+ T cells sorted from blood. These receptors came from a young man in good health.

This chain connects TRBV5-8 to TRBJ2-7, with TRBD2 as a possible D gene (5 bases). The CDR3 is 13 residues long. In germline, CDR1 is SGHTS, CDR2 YDEGEE. Trimming stripped 4 bases from V and 4 bases from J, with 12 bases between. The chain's CDR3 is CASSPRTGYEQYF. DNA of the CDR3: TGTGCCAGCAGCCCCCGGACTGGATACGAGCAGTACTTC.

The chain recombines TRBV2 with TRBJ1-5; D possibly corresponds to TRBD1 (5 bases). V was pared by 4 bases and J by 3 bases, with 13 bases between. CDR1 is SNHLY and CDR2 is FYNNEI in the germline V gene. This CDR3 is built from 15 residues. CDR3 protein: CASSGDREFNQPQHF. CDR3 DNA sequence: TGTGCCAGCAGTGGAGACAGAGAATTCAATCAGCCCCAGCATTTT.

CDR3 protein: CASSFRLAGGPHEQFF. Here the CDR3 DNA reads TGTGCCAGCAGTTTCCGACTAGCGGGAGGGCCCCATGAGCAGTTCTTC. The chain carries TRBV6-5 and TRBJ2-1; the match to TRBD2 covers 14 bases. The V and J ends lost 4 bases and 8 bases, in that order; junction bases with no gene match: 7. This CDR3 has 16 residues. The germline CDR1 and CDR2 sequences are MNHEY and SVGAGI.

This clone was seen a handful of times. This chain uses TRBV28 with TRBJ2-1; TRBD2 matches at 11 bases. The germline gives CDR1 MDHEN, CDR2 SYDVKM. J gave up 1 base and V 6 bases, and 5 bases lay outside the gene matches. This CDR3 contains 16 residues. As DNA, the CDR3 is TGTGCCAGCAGCACAAGACTAGCGGGATCCTACAATGAGCAGTTCTTC. Translated: CASSTRLAGSYNEQFF.

This chain links TRBV27 with TRBJ2-1; D may correspond to TRBD1 or TRBD2 (5 bases each). The CDR3 spans 11 residues. CDR1 is MNHEY and CDR2 is SMNVEV in the germline V gene (reference sequence). Trimming shortened V by 3 bases and J by 13 bases, and 10 bases separated the two germline ends. This CDR3 reads CASSFYGDQFF. In nucleotides, the CDR3 is TGTGCCAGCAGTTTCTACGGGGACCAGTTCTTC.

The chain is built from TRBV6-5 and TRBJ1-5, with 8 bases that match TRBD1. Germline CDR1 is MNHEY and CDR2 is SVGAGI. The V segment lost 4 bases and the J segment 4 bases; nucleotides outside the gene matches: 6. This CDR3 has 15 residues. The CDR3 is CASSFTTGDNQPQHF. CDR3 DNA: TGTGCCAGCAGTTTCACGACAGGGGATAATCAGCCCCAGCATTTT.

The chain links TRBV29-1 to TRBJ2-7, with TRBD1 matching 10 bases. The CDR3 is made up of 16 amino acids. From germline, CDR1 is SQVTM and CDR2 ANQGSEA. The ends lost 6 bases at V and 5 bases at J; junction bases unmatched: 16. CDR3 protein: CSVVHARDRGSDEQYF. The CDR3 DNA is TGCAGCGTGGTACATGCTCGGGACAGGGGCTCGGACGAGCAGTACTTC.

The chain uses TRBV2 and TRBJ2-1, with D uncertain. The CDR3 contains 15 residues. With 11 bases removed from V and 0 bases from J, the gap between germline ends came to 17 bases. The germline V gene encodes CDR1 SNHLY and CDR2 FYNNEI. The CDR3 loop is CASPGRGSSYNEQFF. CDR3 in DNA: TGTGCCTCTCCTGGGCGTGGTAGCTCCTACAATGAGCAGTTCTTC.

The chain is built from TRBV7-9 and TRBJ2-2; TRBD2 agrees at 9 bases. J gave up 7 bases and V 5 bases, and 14 bases lay outside the gene matches. The CDR3 extends over 17 amino acids. Germline lookup yields CDR1 SEHNR and CDR2 FQNEAQ (reference sequence). CDR3 DNA sequence: TGTGCCAGCAGCAAGGAAGTAGCGGGAGTCGGTATCGGGGAGCTGTTTTTT. Translating gives CASSKEVAGVGIGELFF. Variable domain in full (rest from reference TRBV7-9 and TRBJ2-2): DTGVSQNPRHKITKRGQNVTFRCDPISEHNRLYWYRQTLGQGPEFLTYFQNEAQLEKSRLLSDRFSAERPKGSFSTLEIQRTEQGDSAMYLCASSKEVAGVGIGELFFGEGSRLTVL.

This chain links TRBV30 with TRBJ2-7, with 7 bases matching TRBD2. The CDR3 runs to 14 residues. The V gene end was trimmed by 1 base and the J gene end by 4 bases; junction bases not matched to a gene: 7. CDR1 and CDR2 (germline): GTSNPN, SVGIG (reference sequence). The CDR3 DNA follows: TGTGCCTGGAGTGAGGGCGCGGGAGTTTACGAGCAGTACTTC. Translation gives CAWSEGAGVYEQYF.

The chain carries TRBV29-1 and TRBJ2-1, with 11 bases fitting TRBD2. The CDR3 has 18 residues. J was trimmed by 5 bases and V by 3 bases; bases with no gene match: 15. Looked up from germline, CDR1 is SQVTM and CDR2 is ANQGSEA. The CDR3 loop is CSVELLAGEGSYDNEQFF. As DNA, the CDR3 is TGCAGCGTTGAGCTACTAGCGGGAGAGGGTTCCTATGACAATGAGCAGTTCTTC.

This chain connects TRBV11-2 to TRBJ1-4; tentative D call: TRBD1 (5 bases). V was pared by 3 bases and J by 6 bases, with 8 bases between. The CDR3 is 13 residues long. Per the germline V gene, CDR1 is SGHAT and CDR2 is FQNNGV. In DNA form, the CDR3 reads TGTGCCAGCAGCTTGACAGAGGATGAAAAACTGTTTTTT. As protein: CASSLTEDEKLFF.

The count of this clone is one. The chain links TRBV9 to TRBJ1-2; the D gene is possibly TRBD1 (5 bases). Germline V gives CDR1 SGDLS, CDR2 YYNGEE. Trimming pared 4 bases from V and 0 bases from J, leaving 13 bases between. The CDR3 is 15 amino acids. CDR3 protein: CASSPRDGPNYGYTF. CDR3 in DNA: TGTGCCAGCAGCCCCCGGGACGGACCTAACTATGGCTACACCTTC. The entire variable domain, with the rest obtained from reference TRBV9 and TRBJ1-2, is as follows: DSGVTQTPKHLITATGQRVTLRCSPRSGDLSVYWYQQSLDQGLQFLIQYYNGEERAKGNILERFSAQQFPDLHSELNLSSLELGDSALYFCASSPRDGPNYGYTFGSGTRLTVV.

Of note for this clone: It is likely a read error: a sequence one base away is far more abundant. The CDR3 loop is CASSLPYEQYF. The DNA for the CDR3 is TGTGCCAGCAGTTTACCCTACGAGCAGTACTTC. The rearrangement uses TRBV28 and TRBJ2-7; D remains unclear. V gave up 2 bases and J gave up 2 bases, with 1 base separating them. Per germline, CDR1 MDHEN and CDR2 SYDVKM. The CDR3 has 11 residues.

This clone occurred a few times. The CDR3 sequence: CSGLDWDEQFF. The CDR3 nucleotides are TGCAGCGGTCTAGACTGGGATGAGCAGTTCTTC. The chain recombines TRBV29-1 with TRBJ2-1; D call uncertain. Trimming left V 7 bases short and J 8 bases short, with 12 bases between. The CDR3 consists of 11 residues. Germline V gene data show CDR1 as SQVTM and CDR2 as ANQGSEA.

This clone was found once. This chain links TRBV5-1 with TRBJ2-7; TRBD1 matches 9 bases. The CDR3 is 14 residues long. The V and J ends lost 2 bases and 5 bases, in that order; junction bases with no gene match: 5. The germline V gene has CDR1 SGHRS and CDR2 YFSETQ. This CDR3 reads CASSFGTGPDEQYF. CDR3 DNA: TGCGCCAGCAGCTTTGGGACAGGGCCTGACGAGCAGTACTTC.

The table lists this clone with a count of one. This chain links TRBV5-4 with TRBJ1-4; TRBD1 might be the D (6 bases). Deletions cut 5 bases from V and 10 bases from J, with 21 bases between. This CDR3 comprises 15 residues. Germline CDR1 and CDR2: SGHNT and YYREEE (reference sequence). The CDR3 sequence is CASSYRTASLGKLFF. The CDR3 coding sequence is TGTGCCAGCAGTTACAGGACAGCCTCTCTTGGAAAACTGTTTTTT.

The V gene is TRBV2, the J gene TRBJ2-7; 10 nucleotides agree with TRBD1. This CDR3 spans 15 amino acids. Germline V gives CDR1 SNHLY, CDR2 FYNNEI. Losses at the gene ends were 6 bases for V and 4 bases for J; bases not matched to a gene: 9. This chain's CDR3 is CASRDRGPRIYEQYF. The CDR3 DNA follows: TGTGCCAGCAGAGACAGGGGGCCCCGAATATACGAGCAGTACTTC.

This clone occurred once. The J gene is TRBJ2-6, the V gene TRBV6-5; D gene ambiguous. The CDR3 is 14 residues long. V lost 6 bases and J lost 2, with 8 bases in between. Germline-derived CDR1 and CDR2 are MNHEY and SVGAGI. Here the CDR3 DNA reads TGTGCCAGCAGGCGCGAGCCTGGGGCCAACGTCCTGACTTTC. This gives the protein CASRREPGANVLTF.

The chain links TRBV1 to TRBJ1-1; the table's D call TRBD1 went unverified against the DNA. TRBV1 is a documented pseudogene. The CDR3 totals 15 residues. The CDR3 DNA follows: TGCACCAGCACGTCTAACAGCCCGGAGAACACTGAAGCTTTCTTT. It yields the protein CTSTSNSPENTEAFF.

The V gene is TRBV14, the J gene TRBJ2-1; TRBD2 aligns across 7 bases. The CDR3 loop spans 16 amino acids. Germline trimming cut 3 bases from V and 0 bases from J; bases unmatched to any gene: 5. CDR1 and CDR2 from the germline V gene are SGHDN and FVKESK. In DNA form, the CDR3 reads TGTGCCAGCAGCCACCCGACTAGCTCCTCCTACAATGAGCAGTTCTTC. It encodes CASSHPTSSSYNEQFF.

The J gene is TRBJ2-7, the V gene TRBV6-6; D could derive from TRBD1 or TRBD2 (5 bases each). V was trimmed by 6 bases and J by 0 bases, leaving 18 bases between them. CDR1 MNHNY and CDR2 SVGAGI come from the germline V gene (reference sequence). This CDR3 is built from 16 residues. The chain's CDR3 is CASRGTDKQSSYEQYF. CDR3 coding DNA: TGTGCCAGCAGGGGGACGGACAAACAGAGCTCCTACGAGCAGTACTTC.

J is TRBJ2-1 and V is TRBV9; no clear D. CDR1 and CDR2 from the germline V gene are SGDLS and YYNGEE. V lost 0 bases, J lost 5 bases, and 6 bases lay in between. The CDR3 is 13 residues long. The CDR3 region has the DNA TGTGCCAGCAGCGTAGCTACCCACAATGAGCAGTTCTTC. Residues: CASSVATHNEQFF.